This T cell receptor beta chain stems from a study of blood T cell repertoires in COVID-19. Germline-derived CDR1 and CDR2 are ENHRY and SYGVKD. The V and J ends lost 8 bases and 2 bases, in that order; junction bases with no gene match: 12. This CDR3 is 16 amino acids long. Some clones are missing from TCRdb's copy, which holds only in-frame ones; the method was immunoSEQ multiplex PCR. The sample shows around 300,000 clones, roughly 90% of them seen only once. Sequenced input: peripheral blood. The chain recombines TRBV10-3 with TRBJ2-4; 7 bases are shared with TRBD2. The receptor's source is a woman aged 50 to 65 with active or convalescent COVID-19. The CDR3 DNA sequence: TGTGCCATCGGACCTGAGCGGGACCTAACCAAAAACATTCAGTACTTC. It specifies CAIGPERDLTKNIQYF.